Sequencing of this T cell receptor beta chain was carried out in a study of blood T cell repertoires in COVID-19. TCRdb's copy holds only in-frame clones and misses some; the assay was immunoSEQ multiplex PCR. The table records about 95,000 clones, approximately 80% of them present only once. This CDR3 has 20 amino acids. Germline V gene data show CDR1 as LGHNA and CDR2 as YNFKEQ. Trimming cost V 0 bases and J 1 base; bases outside gene matches: 14. This TCR derives from a human donor in a cohort sampled during active COVID-19. This rearrangement joins TRBV4-2 to TRBJ1-2; 10 bases are a match to TRBD1. Material for sequencing was peripheral blood. This CDR3 is CASSQDGKIGDRGYNYGYTF. CDR3 coding DNA: TGTGCCAGCAGCCAAGATGGAAAGATTGGGGACAGGGGATATAACTATGGCTACACCTTC.